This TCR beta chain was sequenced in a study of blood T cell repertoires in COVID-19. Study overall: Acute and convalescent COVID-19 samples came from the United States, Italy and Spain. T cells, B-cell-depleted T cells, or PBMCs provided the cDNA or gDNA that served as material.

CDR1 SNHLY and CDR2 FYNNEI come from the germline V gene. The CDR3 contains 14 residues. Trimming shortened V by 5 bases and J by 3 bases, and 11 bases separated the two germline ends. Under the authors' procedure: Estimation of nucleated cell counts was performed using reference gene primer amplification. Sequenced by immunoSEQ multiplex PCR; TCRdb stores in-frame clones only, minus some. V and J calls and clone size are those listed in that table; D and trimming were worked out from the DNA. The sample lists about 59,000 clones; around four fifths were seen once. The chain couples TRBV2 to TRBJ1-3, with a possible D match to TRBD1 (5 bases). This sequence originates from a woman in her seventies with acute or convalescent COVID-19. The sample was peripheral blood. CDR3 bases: TGTGCCAGCAGTCGGCCCAGGGATGGAAACACCATATATTTT. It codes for CASSRPRDGNTIYF.